This T cell receptor (beta chain) was sequenced during a study of T cell responses to AZD1222 COVID-19 vaccine. V was clipped by 6 bases and J by 2 bases, with 11 bases between them. This CDR3 has 14 amino acids. Germline V gene data show CDR1 as KGHDR and CDR2 as SFDVKD. Sequenced by immunoSEQ multiplex PCR; TCRdb stores in-frame clones only, minus some. The table shows about 110,000 clones, with roughly 87% occurring only once. The sequence came from an adult in good health. The chain recombines TRBV24-1 with TRBJ2-3; D is tentatively TRBD1 or TRBD2 (5 bases each). The material was peripheral blood, obtained on day 0 of AZD1222 vaccination. Here the CDR3 DNA reads TGTGCCACCAGTTTCGACGGGGCCACAGATACGCAGTATTTT. It is translated as CATSFDGATDTQYF.